A single sample gave rise to the 14 T cell receptor beta chains below, sequenced in a study of blood T cells in healthy people across ages (dated by TCRdb to about 2015). Library prep was done by 5' RACE. The instrument was an Illumina HiSeq 2500. The second PCR ran for roughly 7 to 11 cycles and used a J-beta primer mix along with a sample-barcoded 5' primer. Using fastp trimming at Q25 and MiXCR clonotype assembly, TCRdb reanalyzed the public sequencing data and kept in-frame beta chains. Each CDR3 protein gets just one entry, which takes the most common genes and DNA from the rows behind it. The sample records hundreds of thousands of distinct CDR3 sequences, 25% to 30% of which are singletons. The leading ten clones occupy approximately 15% of the sample. Input material: blood. These receptors all come from a woman at least 80 years old in good health.

As to this clonotype: A much more abundant neighbour one base away suggests this may be a read error. The rearrangement links TRBV27 to TRBJ2-3; the D gene could be TRBD1 or TRBD2 (5 bases each). In germline, CDR1 is MNHEY, CDR2 SMNVEV (reference sequence). The CDR3 extends over 18 amino acids. Trimming removed 4 bases at V and 4 bases at J, with 24 bases between. The CDR3: CASSSILLGVGSADTQYF. The CDR3 bases are TGTGCCAGCAGTTCCATCCTTCTAGGGGTCGGTAGCGCAGATACGCAGTATTTT.

The chain carries TRBV20-1 and TRBJ2-7; TRBD2 matches 9 bases. With the DNA end fitting TRBJ2-5 better, the J assignment may be wrong. CDR3 size: 15 residues. Per the germline V gene, CDR1 is DFQATT and CDR2 is SNEGSKA (reference sequence). CDR3 residues: CSATQREAYQETQYF. The CDR3 DNA is TGCAGTGCTACCCAGCGGGAGGCCTACCAAGAGACCCAGTACTTC.

The V call is TRBV7-3, the J call TRBJ2-2; D may be TRBD1 (6 bases). V gave up 0 bases and J gave up 6 bases, with 14 bases separating them. The CDR3 has 16 amino acids. Germline V gene data show CDR1 as SGHTA and CDR2 as FQGTGA. This chain's CDR3 is CASSLTRTEGAGELFF. In DNA form, the CDR3 reads TGTGCCAGCAGCTTAACCCGGACAGAGGGTGCCGGGGAGCTGTTTTTT. Supplemented by reference TRBV7-3 and TRBJ2-2, the full variable domain reads GAGVSQTPSNKVTEKGKYVELRCDPISGHTALYWYRQSLGQGPEFLIYFQGTGAADDSGLPNDRFFAVRPEGSVSTLKIQRTERGDSAVYLCASSLTRTEGAGELFFGEGSRLTVL.

This clonotype was observed many times. CDR3 sequence (DNA): TGTGCCAGCAGAGCGATTGGGCGGACCTACGAGCAGTACTTC. It is translated as CASRAIGRTYEQYF. The rearrangement joins TRBV27 to TRBJ2-7; D is uncertain. Germline assignment: CDR1 MNHEY and CDR2 SMNVEV (reference sequence). The germline V and J ends were trimmed by 6 bases and 2 bases, with 14 bases remaining between them. This CDR3 is built from 14 residues.

The chain has TRBV4-1 and TRBJ2-7, with 16 bases aligning to TRBD2. The germline gives CDR1 MGHRA, CDR2 YSYEKL. This CDR3 is 18 amino acids long. V lost 6 bases, J lost 4 bases, and 12 bases stayed unmatched. In DNA, the CDR3 is TGCGCCAGCAGACCCGGGACTAGCGGGGGGGCGTTTTCGTACGAGCAGTACTTC. As protein: CASRPGTSGGAFSYEQYF.

This clonotype was observed many times. The CDR3 loop is CSATRTGAKDNEQFF. CDR3 DNA: TGCAGTGCTACGAGGACGGGAGCGAAGGACAATGAGCAGTTCTTC. The rearrangement uses TRBV20-1 and TRBJ2-1, with a possible D match to TRBD2 (6 bases). The CDR3 has 15 amino acids. V dropped 4 bases and J dropped 5 bases, with 18 bases sitting between them. Germline CDR1 and CDR2: DFQATT and SNEGSKA (reference sequence).

This clonotype was seen at least ten times. The rearrangement links TRBV25-1 to TRBJ1-2, with D perhaps matching TRBD1 (6 bases). The CDR3 loop spans 15 amino acids. Trimming took 1 base from V and 8 from J, leaving 17 bases between them. Germline V gene data show CDR1 as MGHDK and CDR2 as SYGVNS. CDR3 in amino acids: CASSEFGGPVGGYTF. CDR3 coding DNA: TGTGCCAGCAGTGAATTTGGGGGGCCAGTGGGGGGCTACACCTTC.

Note on this clonotype: One base away lies a much larger clone, so this may be a sequencing read error. The V gene is TRBV6-5, the J gene TRBJ2-1; 7 nucleotides match TRBD2. J was trimmed by 10 bases and V by 5 bases; bases with no gene match: 20. The CDR3 is made up of 17 amino acids. Germline assignment: CDR1 MNHEY and CDR2 SVGAGI. The CDR3 is CASSPSLGGGDPYEQFF. The CDR3 coding sequence is TGTGCCAGCAGTCCCTCGTTAGGTGGGGGGGATCCCTACGAGCAGTTCTTC.

The chain uses TRBV4-1 and TRBJ1-6; the D gene is possibly TRBD1 (6 bases). The ends were cut back, 2 bases at V and 10 bases at J, with 15 bases in the middle. Looked up from germline, CDR1 is MGHRA and CDR2 is YSYEKL. The CDR3 runs to 15 residues. CDR3 bases: TGCGCCAGCAGCCAAATCCCAGGGGAGAGCTCACCCCTCCACTTT. It translates to CASSQIPGESSPLHF.

This clonotype has at least ten counts. The chain employs TRBV20-1 and TRBJ2-5; possibly TRBD2 for D (5 bases). The CDR3 is made up of 13 amino acids. Germline V lookup: CDR1 DFQATT, CDR2 SNEGSKA (reference sequence). The V end lost 8 bases, the J end lost 5 bases, and 18 bases lay between the germline ends. The CDR3 loop reads CSPKRSGGETQYF. CDR3 sequence (DNA): TGCAGTCCAAAGAGGTCAGGCGGGGAGACCCAGTACTTC.

Only a few counts were recorded for this clonotype. J is TRBJ1-4 and V is TRBV28; a weak D match, TRBD1 (6 bases). V lost 6 bases to trimming and J lost 7 bases, with 15 bases between them. CDR3 length equals 14 residues. Germline CDR1 MDHEN, CDR2 SYDVKM. The CDR3 DNA reads as TGTGCCAGCAGGAAGGGGGGTCTCATTGAAAAACTGTTTTTT. This gives the protein CASRKGGLIEKLFF.

This clonotype was counted ten times or more. This may arise from a read error, as a much more abundant clone is one base away. This chain uses TRBV7-9 with TRBJ2-5, with a tentative D call TRBD2 (5 bases). Germline V gives CDR1 SEHNR, CDR2 FQNEAQ (reference sequence). The V end was cut by 1 base, the J end by 11 bases, with 17 bases between. This CDR3 has 14 amino acids. CDR3 DNA sequence: TGTGCCAGCAGCTTAGGTTCGGGGTACAATGAGCAGTACTTC. Translating it yields CASSLGSGYNEQYF.

Concerning this clonotype: Since a much larger clone is just one base distant, this may be a read error. The chain combines TRBV4-3 with TRBJ2-5; TRBD2 is a possible D gene (5 bases). The J call is doubtful: the DNA matches TRBJ2-7 better. Germline CDR1 LGHNA, CDR2 YSLEER. This CDR3 is 13 amino acids long. In DNA, the CDR3 is TGCGCCAGCAGCGAAGCCCGTGGACTCGAGCAGTACTTC. It codes for CASSEARGLEQYF.

This clonotype was seen more than once but under ten times. This rearrangement joins TRBV7-8 to TRBJ1-1; 7 bases line up with TRBD1. CDR1 is SGHVS and CDR2 is FQNEAQ in the germline V gene. V shed 6 bases, J shed 2 bases, and the junction held 12 bases outside the gene matches. The CDR3 spans 16 residues. Written as DNA, the CDR3 is TGTGCCAGCAGACCTACAGGGGACTTAATTAACACTGAAGCTTTCTTT. This encodes CASRPTGDLINTEAFF.